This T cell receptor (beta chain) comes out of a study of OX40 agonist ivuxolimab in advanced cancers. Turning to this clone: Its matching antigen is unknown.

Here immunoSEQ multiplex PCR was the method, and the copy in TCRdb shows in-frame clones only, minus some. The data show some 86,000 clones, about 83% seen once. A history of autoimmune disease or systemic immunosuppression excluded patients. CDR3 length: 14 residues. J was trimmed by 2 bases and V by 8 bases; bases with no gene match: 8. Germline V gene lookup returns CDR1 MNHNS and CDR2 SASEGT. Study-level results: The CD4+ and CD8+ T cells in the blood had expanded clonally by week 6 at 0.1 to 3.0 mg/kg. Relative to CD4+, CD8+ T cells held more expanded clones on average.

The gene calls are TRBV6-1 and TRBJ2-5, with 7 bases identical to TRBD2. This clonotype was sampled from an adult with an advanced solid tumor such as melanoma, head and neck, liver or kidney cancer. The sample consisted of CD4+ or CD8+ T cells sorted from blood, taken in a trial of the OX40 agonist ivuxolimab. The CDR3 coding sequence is TGTGCCAGCCAGTGGCAGGGACTACAAGAGACCCAGTACTTC. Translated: CASQWQGLQETQYF.